Listed here are 20 T cell receptor beta chains from one sample, sequenced in a study of shared clonotypes between healthy human individuals. Positively selected for CCR7, the CD45RO-negative cells used as naive CD8 cells excluded terminally differentiated effector memory CD45RA+ cells. TCRdb's table, derived via immunoSEQ multiplex PCR, lists solely in-frame clones and lacks some. The table includes around 2.1 million clones, around 93% detected once. Sequencing was done on a sample of naive CD8+ T cells from PBMCs. These receptors were obtained from a young man in good health. Some clones in this sample may be carry-over from other donors' samples.

This clone was counted a single time. This chain joins TRBV6-5 and TRBJ1-2; D gene uncertain. V was trimmed by 6 bases and J by 6 bases, leaving 20 bases between them. Germline assignment: CDR1 MNHEY and CDR2 SVGAGI. The CDR3 extends over 15 amino acids. This CDR3 reads CASSKYEGSSDGYTF. CDR3 nucleotide sequence: TGTGCCAGCAGCAAATACGAGGGTTCAAGCGATGGCTACACCTTC.

The genes are TRBV27 and TRBJ1-4; 8 bases are shared with TRBD1. Germline lookup yields CDR1 MNHEY and CDR2 SMNVEV (reference sequence). V shed 5 bases, J shed 4 bases, and the junction held 9 bases outside the gene matches. CDR3 length: 16 residues. As DNA, the CDR3 is TGTGCCAGCAGTCCCACCACAGGGGGTTTTAATGAAAAACTGTTTTTT. This gives the protein CASSPTTGGFNEKLFF.

The chain uses TRBV25-1 and TRBJ1-4; D not certain. Germline lookup yields CDR1 MGHDK and CDR2 SYGVNS. V lost 1 base to trimming and J lost 0 bases, with 6 bases between them. This CDR3 has 15 amino acids. The CDR3 DNA sequence: TGTGCCAGCAGTGAATCCCCTGCAACTAATGAAAAACTGTTTTTT. Its protein product is CASSESPATNEKLFF. The complete variable domain, with remaining parts taken from reference TRBV25-1 and TRBJ1-4, reads EADIYQTPRYLVIGTGKKITLECSQTMGHDKMYWYQQDPGMELHLIHYSYGVNSTEKGDLSSESTVSRIRTEHFPLTLESARPSHTSQYLCASSESPATNEKLFFGSGTQLSVL.

The V and J genes are TRBV7-2 and TRBJ2-5; 11 positions match TRBD2. The CDR3 sequence is 15 residues long. Germline V lookup: CDR1 SGHTA, CDR2 FQGNSA. After removal of 3 bases from V and 3 bases from J, the junction contained 3 bases not matched to a gene. The CDR3 spells CASSFLAGGKETQYF. In nucleotides, the CDR3 is TGTGCCAGCAGCTTTTTAGCGGGAGGGAAAGAGACCCAGTACTTC.

The chain links TRBV27 to TRBJ2-2; a possible D gene is TRBD1 (5 bases). The CDR3 is made up of 17 amino acids. V was clipped by 4 bases and J by 1 base, with 16 bases between them. Germline V gene sequence: CDR1 MNHEY, CDR2 SMNVEV (reference sequence). The CDR3 DNA reads as TGTGCCAGCAGTTGGTCCCAGGGCGACAAGAACACCGGGGAGCTGTTTTTT. Translation: CASSWSQGDKNTGELFF.

The sample holds one count of this clone. The chain is built from TRBV11-3 and TRBJ1-2; TRBD1 might be the D (5 bases). The CDR3 has 16 residues. Germline V lookup: CDR1 SGHNT, CDR2 YENEEA. V dropped 5 bases and J dropped 2 bases, with 18 bases sitting between them. The CDR3 sequence: CASSPPFRDPNYGYTF. CDR3 sequence (DNA): TGTGCCAGCAGCCCCCCTTTTCGGGACCCCAACTATGGCTACACCTTC.

This rearrangement joins TRBV30 to TRBJ2-7; unclear D gene. The CDR3 sequence is 15 residues long. Germline CDR1 and CDR2: GTSNPN and SVGIG (reference sequence). Deletions cut 0 bases from V and 0 bases from J, with 12 bases between. The CDR3 sequence: CAWSVPRRNSYEQYF. The CDR3 bases are TGTGCCTGGAGTGTACCCCGGCGGAACTCCTACGAGCAGTACTTC.

In nucleotides, the CDR3 is TGTGCCAGCAGGGGACACCTAAACTATGGCTACACCTTC. This sequence encodes CASRGHLNYGYTF. This sequence joins TRBV9 and TRBJ1-2; TRBD1 is a possible D gene (6 bases). The CDR3 covers 13 residues. The V end lost 5 bases, the J end lost 2 bases, and 10 bases lay between the germline ends. Per germline, CDR1 SGDLS and CDR2 YYNGEE.

The gene calls are TRBV9 and TRBJ2-7; 10 bases agree with TRBD2. CDR1 and CDR2 from the germline V gene are SGDLS and YYNGEE. The J segment lost 3 bases and the V segment lost 4 bases, leaving 7 bases of the junction unmatched. There are 15 residues in the CDR3. The CDR3 region has the DNA TGTGCCAGCAGCCCGGGGACTAGCGCGTACTACGAGCAGTACTTC. Encoded protein: CASSPGTSAYYEQYF.

The CDR3: CASSLGGIYEQYF. DNA for the CDR3: TGTGCCAGCAGCTTAGGGGGGATCTACGAGCAGTACTTC. The chain uses TRBV7-8 and TRBJ2-7; either TRBD1 or TRBD2 may fit D (5 bases each). Trimming cost V 1 base and J 3 bases, with 7 bases left between them. There are 13 residues in the CDR3. Germline loops: CDR1 SGHVS, CDR2 FQNEAQ. Based on the CDR3 plus reference TRBV7-8 and TRBJ2-7, the full variable domain is GAGVSQSPRYKVAKRGQDVALRCDPISGHVSLFWYQQALGQGPEFLTYFQNEAQLDKSGLPSDRFFAERPEGSVSTLKIQRTQQEDSAVYLCASSLGGIYEQYFGPGTRLTVT.

The chain links TRBV5-4 to TRBJ2-2, with 7 bases identical to TRBD2. The V and J ends lost 2 bases and 0 bases, in that order; junction bases with no gene match: 4. The CDR3 extends over 16 amino acids. From germline, CDR1 is SGHNT and CDR2 YYREEE (reference sequence). The CDR3 loop reads CASSFLAGANTGELFF. Here the CDR3 DNA reads TGTGCCAGCAGCTTCTTAGCGGGCGCGAACACCGGGGAGCTGTTTTTT.

This clone was seen a single time. This sequence joins TRBV28 and TRBJ1-3; 7 bases are a match to TRBD1. V was clipped by 6 bases and J by 0 bases; unmatched bases: 14. The V gene's germline CDR1 is MDHEN and CDR2 SYDVKM. The CDR3 loop spans 18 amino acids. Here the CDR3 reads CASSTGTASFFSGNTIYF. The CDR3 DNA reads TGTGCCAGCAGCACCGGGACAGCTTCTTTTTTCTCTGGAAACACCATATATTTT.

The rearrangement uses TRBV4-2 and TRBJ2-7; D may match TRBD1 or TRBD2 (5 bases each). The CDR3 has 14 residues. V gave up 4 bases and J gave up 2 bases, with 12 bases separating them. The V gene's germline CDR1 is LGHNA and CDR2 YNFKEQ. CDR3 sequence (DNA): TGTGCCAGCAGCCCCTCAAAGGGACCCTACGAGCAGTACTTC. It codes for CASSPSKGPYEQYF.

This clone was seen only once. The chain links TRBV4-3 to TRBJ2-5; D may be TRBD1 (6 bases). The CDR3 consists of 16 residues. From germline, CDR1 is LGHNA and CDR2 YSLEER. V dropped 4 bases and J dropped 4 bases, with 19 bases sitting between them. CDR3 DNA sequence: TGCGCCAGCAGCCTACATCTTGGGGGCGGAGGAGAGACCCAGTACTTC. Protein: CASSLHLGGGGETQYF.

About this clone: Within the sample, other DNA sequences also encode this same CDR3. The V gene is TRBV7-3, the J gene TRBJ2-3; 9 bases fit TRBD2. Germline V gives CDR1 SGHTA, CDR2 FQGTGA. V lost 5 bases and J lost 1; bases outside the gene matches: 4. The CDR3 sequence is 15 residues long. CDR3 nucleotides: TGTGCCAGCAGCCCTAGCGGGATTCGCACAGATACGCAGTATTTT. It translates to CASSPSGIRTDTQYF.

The chain has TRBV7-6 and TRBJ2-7; 7 bases are shared with TRBD2. The CDR3 loop spans 15 amino acids. V trimming: 3 bases; J trimming: 5 bases; junction bases outside the gene matches: 10. CDR1 is SGHVS, CDR2 FNYEAQ, per germline. CDR3 in DNA: TGTGCCAGCAGCTTCCTAGCGGCAAAATGGAACGAGCAGTACTTC. The encoded protein is CASSFLAAKWNEQYF.

For this clone: Distinct nucleotide sequences in the sample also encode this CDR3. The chain has TRBV9 and TRBJ2-1, with 8 bases aligning to TRBD1. Germline CDR1 SGDLS, CDR2 YYNGEE. The CDR3 is made up of 14 amino acids. V trimming: 0 bases; J trimming: 7 bases; junction bases outside the gene matches: 3. CDR3 region: CASSVGQGPNEQFF. DNA for the CDR3: TGTGCCAGCAGCGTAGGACAGGGGCCTAATGAGCAGTTCTTC.

The J gene is TRBJ2-7, the V gene TRBV28; D is uncertain. This CDR3 has 13 residues. The V end was cut by 8 bases, the J end by 2 bases, with 13 bases between. The germline V gene has CDR1 MDHEN and CDR2 SYDVKM. The CDR3 coding sequence is TGTGCCAGCTGCCCCAGTGGCACCTACGAGCAGTACTTC. Amino acid sequence: CASCPSGTYEQYF.

This clone was found once. V gene TRBV9 combines with J gene TRBJ2-3; 9 bases fit TRBD2. The CDR3 totals 15 residues. Germline V gene lookup returns CDR1 SGDLS and CDR2 YYNGEE. Germline trimming cut 4 bases from V and 12 bases from J; bases unmatched to any gene: 15. In nucleotides, the CDR3 is TGTGCCAGCAGCCCAAGTCGGAGGCTAGCGGGACCTCAGTATTTT. Protein: CASSPSRRLAGPQYF.

The genes are TRBV29-1 and TRBJ2-7, with D tentatively TRBD1 (6 bases). Germline CDR1 is SQVTM and CDR2 is ANQGSEA. The CDR3 is 12 residues long. Trimming pared 5 bases from V and 2 bases from J, leaving 10 bases between. The CDR3 is CSVTGPTYEQYF. The CDR3 region has the DNA TGCAGCGTTACAGGGCCAACCTACGAGCAGTACTTC.